The clone carrying this T cell receptor (beta chain) was observed a handful of times. Its antigen is unidentified. The entry originates in a study of blood T cells in healthy people across ages. Study as a whole: Capturing about one barcoded beta molecule per two T cells was achieved by template switching.

From germline, CDR1 is SGHTA and CDR2 FQGTGA. CDR3 size: 15 residues. PCR was performed a second time for about 7 to 12 cycles using a sample-barcoded 5' primer and a J-beta primer mix. MiXCR was run by TCRdb on the 5' RACE reads, yielding one entry per CDR3 protein. Seen here are over 750,000 distinct CDR3 sequences, roughly 25% observed once, and the top ten hold 9% to 9.5%. Overall study findings and caveats: The fall in TCR beta diversity per million T cells was roughly linear with age.

The data also belong to a second study, concerning T cells of mothers and their children.

The chain combines TRBV7-3 with TRBJ2-7, with D uncertain. The J call may be mistaken, given a closer DNA end match to TRBJ2-1. The TCR originated in a boy between 10 and 17 years old in good health. Sequencing was carried out using blood. CDR3: CASSLPLWPFNEQFF. CDR3 DNA: TGTGCCAGCAGCTTACCCCTGTGGCCGTTTAATGAGCAGTTCTTC.